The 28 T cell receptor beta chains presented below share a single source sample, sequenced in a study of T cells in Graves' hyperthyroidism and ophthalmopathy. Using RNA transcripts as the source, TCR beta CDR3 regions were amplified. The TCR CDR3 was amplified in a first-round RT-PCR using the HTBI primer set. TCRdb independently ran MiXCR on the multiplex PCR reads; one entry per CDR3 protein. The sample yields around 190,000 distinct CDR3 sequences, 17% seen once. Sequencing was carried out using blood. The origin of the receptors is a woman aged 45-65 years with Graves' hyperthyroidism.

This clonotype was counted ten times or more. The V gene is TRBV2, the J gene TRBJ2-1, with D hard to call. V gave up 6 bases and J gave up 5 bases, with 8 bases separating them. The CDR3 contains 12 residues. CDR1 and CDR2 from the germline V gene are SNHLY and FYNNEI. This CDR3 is CASRNTNNEQFF. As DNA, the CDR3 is TGTGCCAGCAGGAATACTAACAATGAGCAGTTCTTC.

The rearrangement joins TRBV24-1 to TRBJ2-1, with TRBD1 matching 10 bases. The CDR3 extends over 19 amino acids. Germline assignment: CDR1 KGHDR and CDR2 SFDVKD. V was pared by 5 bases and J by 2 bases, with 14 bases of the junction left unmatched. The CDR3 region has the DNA TGTGCCACCAGTGCCTGGACAGGGGGGGTAGCGGCACCCTACAATGAGCAGTTCTTC. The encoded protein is CATSAWTGGVAAPYNEQFF.

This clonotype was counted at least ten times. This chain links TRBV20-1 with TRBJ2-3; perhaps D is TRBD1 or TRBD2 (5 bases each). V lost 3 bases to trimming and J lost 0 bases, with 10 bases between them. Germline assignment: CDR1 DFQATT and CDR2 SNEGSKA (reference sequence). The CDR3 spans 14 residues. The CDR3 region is CSASGTASTDTQYF. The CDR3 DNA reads TGCAGTGCTAGCGGGACGGCGAGCACAGATACGCAGTATTTT.

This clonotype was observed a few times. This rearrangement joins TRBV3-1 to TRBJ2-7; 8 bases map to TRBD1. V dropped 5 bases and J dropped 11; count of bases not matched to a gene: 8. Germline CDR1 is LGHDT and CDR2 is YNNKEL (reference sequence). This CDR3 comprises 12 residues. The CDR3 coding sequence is TGTGCCAGCAGCTTCTTGGAGGGACAGGAGTACTTC. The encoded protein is CASSFLEGQEYF.

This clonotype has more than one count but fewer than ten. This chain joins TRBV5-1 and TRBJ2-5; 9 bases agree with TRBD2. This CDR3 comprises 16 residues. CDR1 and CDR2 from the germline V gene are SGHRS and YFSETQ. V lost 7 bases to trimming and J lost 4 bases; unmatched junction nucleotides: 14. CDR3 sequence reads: CASALFGGRALETQYF. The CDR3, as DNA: TGCGCCAGCGCACTTTTCGGCGGGAGGGCCTTAGAGACCCAGTACTTC.

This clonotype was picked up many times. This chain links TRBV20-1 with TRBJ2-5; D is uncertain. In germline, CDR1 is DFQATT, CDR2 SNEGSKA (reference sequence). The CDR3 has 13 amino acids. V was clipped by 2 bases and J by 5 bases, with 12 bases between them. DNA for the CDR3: TGCAGTGCTAGACTACCCGGATGGGAGACCCAGTACTTC. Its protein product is CSARLPGWETQYF.

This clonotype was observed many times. CDR3 sequence reads: CASRRPGQSSGNTIYF. The CDR3 DNA reads as TGTGCCAGCAGGCGTCCGGGACAGTCCTCTGGAAACACCATATATTTT. The gene calls are TRBV28 and TRBJ1-3; TRBD1 agrees at 7 bases. This CDR3 region has 16 residues. The V gene end was trimmed by 6 bases and the J gene end by 0 bases; junction bases not matched to a gene: 8. CDR1 and CDR2 (germline): MDHEN, SYDVKM.

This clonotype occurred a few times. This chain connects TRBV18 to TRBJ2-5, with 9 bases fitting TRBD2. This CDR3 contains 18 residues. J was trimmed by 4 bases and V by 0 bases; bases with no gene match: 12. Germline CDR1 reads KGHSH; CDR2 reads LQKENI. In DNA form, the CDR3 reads TGTGCCAGCTCACCACCAGGACTTGCTATTAGCGGGAGAGAGACCCAGTACTTC. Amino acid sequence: CASSPPGLAISGRETQYF.

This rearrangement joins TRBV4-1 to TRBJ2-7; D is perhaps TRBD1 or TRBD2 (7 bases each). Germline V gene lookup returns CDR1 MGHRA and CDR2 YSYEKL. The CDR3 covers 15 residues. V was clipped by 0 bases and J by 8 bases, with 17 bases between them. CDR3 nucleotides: TGCGCCAGCAGCCAAGAGATGGGGAGGGGGCAAAAGCAGTACTTC. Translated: CASSQEMGRGQKQYF.

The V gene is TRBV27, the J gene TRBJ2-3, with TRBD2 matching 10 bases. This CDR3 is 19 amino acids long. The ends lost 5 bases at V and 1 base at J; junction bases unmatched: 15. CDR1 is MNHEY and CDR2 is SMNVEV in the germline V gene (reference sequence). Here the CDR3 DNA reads TGTGCCAGCAGTAGACCCCCTCCGGGACTAGCGACCCGCACAGATACGCAGTATTTT. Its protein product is CASSRPPPGLATRTDTQYF.

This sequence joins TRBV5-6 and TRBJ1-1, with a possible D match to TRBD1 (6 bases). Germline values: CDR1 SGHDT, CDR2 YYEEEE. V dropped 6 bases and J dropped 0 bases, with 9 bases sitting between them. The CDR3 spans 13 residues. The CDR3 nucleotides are TGTGCCAGCACCGGACAGCTGAACACTGAAGCTTTCTTT. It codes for CASTGQLNTEAFF.

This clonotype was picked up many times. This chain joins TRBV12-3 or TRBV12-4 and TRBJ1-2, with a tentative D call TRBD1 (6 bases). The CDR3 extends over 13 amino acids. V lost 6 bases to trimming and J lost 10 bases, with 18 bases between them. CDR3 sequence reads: CASSQTGFADYTF. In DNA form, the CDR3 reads TGTGCCAGCAGCCAAACAGGGTTCGCGGACTACACCTTC.

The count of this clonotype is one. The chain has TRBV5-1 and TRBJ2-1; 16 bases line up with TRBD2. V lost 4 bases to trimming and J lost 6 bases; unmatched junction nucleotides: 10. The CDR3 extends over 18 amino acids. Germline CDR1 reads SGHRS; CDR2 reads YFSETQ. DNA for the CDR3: TGCGCCAGCAGCGCGGGACTAGCGGGAGGGCCCCGGCGCAATGAGCAGTTCTTC. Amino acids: CASSAGLAGGPRRNEQFF.

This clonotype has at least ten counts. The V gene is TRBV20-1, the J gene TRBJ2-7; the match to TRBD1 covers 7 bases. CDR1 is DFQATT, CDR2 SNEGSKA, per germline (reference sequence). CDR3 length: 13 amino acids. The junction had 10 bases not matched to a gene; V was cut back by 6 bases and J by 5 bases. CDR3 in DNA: TGCAGTGCCAGGGACAGTGTCTACAACGAGCAGTACTTC. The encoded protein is CSARDSVYNEQYF.

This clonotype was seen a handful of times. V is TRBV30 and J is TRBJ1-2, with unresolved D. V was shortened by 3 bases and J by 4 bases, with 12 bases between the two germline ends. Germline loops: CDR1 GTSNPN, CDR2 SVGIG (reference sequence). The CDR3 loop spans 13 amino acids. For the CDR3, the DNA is TGTGCCTGGAGCGGAACAGTCTTCTATGGCTACACCTTC. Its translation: CAWSGTVFYGYTF. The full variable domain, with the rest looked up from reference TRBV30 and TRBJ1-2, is SQTIHQWPATLVQPVGSPLSLECTVEGTSNPNLYWYRQAAGRGLQLLFYSVGIGQISSEVPQNLSASRPQDRQFILSSKKLLLSDSGFYLCAWSGTVFYGYTFGSGTRLTVV.

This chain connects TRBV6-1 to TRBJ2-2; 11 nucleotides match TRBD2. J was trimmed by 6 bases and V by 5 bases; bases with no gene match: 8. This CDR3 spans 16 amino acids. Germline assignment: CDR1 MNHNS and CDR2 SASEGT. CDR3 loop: CASSSLTSGSPGELFF. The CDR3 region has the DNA TGTGCCAGCAGTTCACTTACTAGCGGGAGTCCCGGGGAGCTGTTTTTT.

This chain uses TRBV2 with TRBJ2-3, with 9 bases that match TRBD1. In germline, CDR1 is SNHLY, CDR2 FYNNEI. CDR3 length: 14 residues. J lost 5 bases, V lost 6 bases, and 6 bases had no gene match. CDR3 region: CASRVQGAVDTQYF. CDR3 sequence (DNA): TGTGCCAGCAGGGTACAGGGGGCAGTAGATACGCAGTATTTT.

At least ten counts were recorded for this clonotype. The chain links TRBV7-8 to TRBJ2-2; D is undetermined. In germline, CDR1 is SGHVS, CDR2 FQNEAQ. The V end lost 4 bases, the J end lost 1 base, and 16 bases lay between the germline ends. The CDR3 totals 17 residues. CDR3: CASSSSQDMMNTGELFF. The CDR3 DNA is TGTGCCAGCAGCTCCAGCCAGGATATGATGAACACCGGGGAGCTGTTTTTT.

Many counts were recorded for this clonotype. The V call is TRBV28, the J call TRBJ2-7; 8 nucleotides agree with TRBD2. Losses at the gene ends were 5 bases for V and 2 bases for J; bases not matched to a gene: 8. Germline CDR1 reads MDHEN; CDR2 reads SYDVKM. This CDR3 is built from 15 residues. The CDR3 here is CASSPGGAGAYEQYF. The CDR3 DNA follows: TGTGCCAGCAGTCCCGGGGGAGCGGGAGCCTACGAGCAGTACTTC.

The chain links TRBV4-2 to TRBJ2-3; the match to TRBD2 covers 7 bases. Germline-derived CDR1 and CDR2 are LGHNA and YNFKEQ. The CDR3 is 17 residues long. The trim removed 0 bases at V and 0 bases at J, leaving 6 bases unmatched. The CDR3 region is CASSQDREDHSTDTQYF. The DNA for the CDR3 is TGTGCCAGCAGCCAAGATCGGGAGGACCACAGCACAGATACGCAGTATTTT.

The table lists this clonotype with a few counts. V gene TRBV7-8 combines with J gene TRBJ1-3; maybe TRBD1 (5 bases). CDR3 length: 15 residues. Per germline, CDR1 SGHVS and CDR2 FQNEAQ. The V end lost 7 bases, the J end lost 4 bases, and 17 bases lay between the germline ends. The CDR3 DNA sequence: TGTGCCAGCAACTCGGGACGGACAAGGGGAAACACCATATATTTT. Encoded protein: CASNSGRTRGNTIYF.

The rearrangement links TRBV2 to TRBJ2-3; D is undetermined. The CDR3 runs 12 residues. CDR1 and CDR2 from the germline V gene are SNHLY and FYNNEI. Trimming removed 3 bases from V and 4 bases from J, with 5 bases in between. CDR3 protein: CASSDQADTQYF. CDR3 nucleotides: TGTGCCAGCAGTGACCAAGCAGATACGCAGTATTTT.

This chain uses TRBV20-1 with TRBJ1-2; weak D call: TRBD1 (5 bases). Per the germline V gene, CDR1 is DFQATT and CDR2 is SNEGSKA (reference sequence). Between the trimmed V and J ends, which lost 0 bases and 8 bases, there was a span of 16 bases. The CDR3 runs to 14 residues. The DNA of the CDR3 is TGCAGTGCTAGAGATAAAATTAACAGGATGGGCTACACCTTC. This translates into CSARDKINRMGYTF.

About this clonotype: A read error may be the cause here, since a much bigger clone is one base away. The CDR3 DNA reads as TGTGGCACCAGTGACAAGGGACGGCCTCTCACAGATACGCAGTATTTT. Amino acids: CGTSDKGRPLTDTQYF. This rearrangement joins TRBV24-1 to TRBJ2-3; either TRBD1 or TRBD2 may fit D (5 bases each). Germline CDR1 KGHDR, CDR2 SFDVKD. The CDR3 totals 16 residues.

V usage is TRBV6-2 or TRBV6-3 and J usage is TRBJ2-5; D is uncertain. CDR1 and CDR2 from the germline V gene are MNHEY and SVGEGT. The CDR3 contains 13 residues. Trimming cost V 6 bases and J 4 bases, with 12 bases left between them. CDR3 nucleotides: TGTGCCAGCAGCTTGCATCTTGGAGAGACCCAGTACTTC. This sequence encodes CASSLHLGETQYF.

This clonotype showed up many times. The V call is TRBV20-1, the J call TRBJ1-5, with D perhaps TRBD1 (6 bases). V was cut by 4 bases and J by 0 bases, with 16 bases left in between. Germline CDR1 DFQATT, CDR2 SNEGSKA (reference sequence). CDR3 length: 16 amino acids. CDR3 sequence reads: CSATRGAGDSNQPQHF. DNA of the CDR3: TGCAGTGCTACGCGCGGGGCAGGGGATAGCAATCAGCCCCAGCATTTT.

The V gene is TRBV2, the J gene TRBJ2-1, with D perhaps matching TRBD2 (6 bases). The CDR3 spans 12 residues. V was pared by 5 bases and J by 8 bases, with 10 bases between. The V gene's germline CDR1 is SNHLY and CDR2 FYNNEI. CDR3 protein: CASSPGVDEQFF. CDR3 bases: TGTGCCAGCAGTCCGGGAGTGGATGAGCAGTTCTTC.

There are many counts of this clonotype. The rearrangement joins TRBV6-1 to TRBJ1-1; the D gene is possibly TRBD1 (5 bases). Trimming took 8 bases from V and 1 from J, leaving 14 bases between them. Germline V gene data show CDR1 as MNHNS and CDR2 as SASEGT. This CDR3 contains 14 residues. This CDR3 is CASCSPDRNTEAFF. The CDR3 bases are TGTGCCAGCTGTAGCCCCGACAGGAACACTGAAGCTTTCTTT.